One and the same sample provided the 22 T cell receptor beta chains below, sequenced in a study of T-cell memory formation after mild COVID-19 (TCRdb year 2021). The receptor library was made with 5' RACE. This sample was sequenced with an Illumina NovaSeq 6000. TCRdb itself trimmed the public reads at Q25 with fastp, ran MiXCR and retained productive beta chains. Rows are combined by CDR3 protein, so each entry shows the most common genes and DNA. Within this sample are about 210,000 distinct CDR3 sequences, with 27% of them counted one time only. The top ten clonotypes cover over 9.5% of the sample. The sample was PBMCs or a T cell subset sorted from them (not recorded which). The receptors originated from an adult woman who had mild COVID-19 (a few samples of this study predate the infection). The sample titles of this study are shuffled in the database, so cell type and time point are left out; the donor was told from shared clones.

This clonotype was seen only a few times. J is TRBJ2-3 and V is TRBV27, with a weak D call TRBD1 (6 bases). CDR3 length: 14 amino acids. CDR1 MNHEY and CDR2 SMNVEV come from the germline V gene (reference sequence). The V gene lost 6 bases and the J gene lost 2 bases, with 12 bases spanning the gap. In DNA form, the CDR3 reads TGTGCCAGCAGCCGTACAGGGATCACAGATACGCAGTATTTT. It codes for CASSRTGITDTQYF.

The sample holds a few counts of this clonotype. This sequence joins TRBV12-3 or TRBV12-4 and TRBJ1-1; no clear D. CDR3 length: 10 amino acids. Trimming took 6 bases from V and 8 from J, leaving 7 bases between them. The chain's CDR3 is CASSTNEAFF. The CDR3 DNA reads TGTGCCAGCAGCACTAACGAAGCTTTCTTT.

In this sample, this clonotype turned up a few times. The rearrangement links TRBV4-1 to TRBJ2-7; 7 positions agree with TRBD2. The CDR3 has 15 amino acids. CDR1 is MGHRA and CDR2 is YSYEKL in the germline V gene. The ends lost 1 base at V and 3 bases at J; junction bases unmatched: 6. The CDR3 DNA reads TGCGCCAGCAGCCAAGGCGGGGGTGCTTTCTACGAGCAGTACTTC. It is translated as CASSQGGGAFYEQYF.

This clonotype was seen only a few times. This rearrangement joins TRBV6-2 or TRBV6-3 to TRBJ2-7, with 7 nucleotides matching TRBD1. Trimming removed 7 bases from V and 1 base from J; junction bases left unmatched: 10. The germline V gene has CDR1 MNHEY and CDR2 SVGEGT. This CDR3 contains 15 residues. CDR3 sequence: CASTPRDRDSYEQYF. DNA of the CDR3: TGTGCCAGCACCCCCCGAGACAGGGATTCCTACGAGCAGTACTTC.

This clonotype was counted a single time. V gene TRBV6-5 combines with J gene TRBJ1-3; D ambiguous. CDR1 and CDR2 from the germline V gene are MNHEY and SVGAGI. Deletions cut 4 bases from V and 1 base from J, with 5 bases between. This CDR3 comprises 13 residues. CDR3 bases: TGTGCCAGCAGTTTTGAATCTGGAAACACCATATATTTT. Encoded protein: CASSFESGNTIYF.

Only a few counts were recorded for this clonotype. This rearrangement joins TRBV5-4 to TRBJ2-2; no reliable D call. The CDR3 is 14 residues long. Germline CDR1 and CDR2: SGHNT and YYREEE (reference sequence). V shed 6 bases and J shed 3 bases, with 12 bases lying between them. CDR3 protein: CASKMTTHTGELFF. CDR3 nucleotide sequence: TGTGCCAGCAAGATGACAACCCACACCGGGGAGCTGTTTTTT.

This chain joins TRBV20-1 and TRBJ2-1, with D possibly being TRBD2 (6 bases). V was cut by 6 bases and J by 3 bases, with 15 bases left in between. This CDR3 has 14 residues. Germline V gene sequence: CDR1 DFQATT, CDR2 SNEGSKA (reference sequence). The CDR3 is CSATFGEDYNEQFF. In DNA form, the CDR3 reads TGCAGTGCCACTTTCGGGGAGGACTACAATGAGCAGTTCTTC.

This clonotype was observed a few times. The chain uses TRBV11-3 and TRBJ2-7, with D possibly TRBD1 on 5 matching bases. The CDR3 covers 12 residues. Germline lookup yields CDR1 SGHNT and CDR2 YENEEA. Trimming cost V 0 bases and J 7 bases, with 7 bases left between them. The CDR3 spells CASSLDDREQYF. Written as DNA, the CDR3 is TGTGCCAGCAGCTTAGACGACAGAGAGCAGTACTTC.

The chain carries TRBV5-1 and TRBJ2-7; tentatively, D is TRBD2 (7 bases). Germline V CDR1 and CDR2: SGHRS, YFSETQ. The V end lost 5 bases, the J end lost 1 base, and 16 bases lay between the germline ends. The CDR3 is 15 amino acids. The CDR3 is CASSEGEGTSYEQYF. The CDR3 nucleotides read TGCGCCAGCAGTGAGGGGGAGGGGACGTCCTACGAGCAGTACTTC.

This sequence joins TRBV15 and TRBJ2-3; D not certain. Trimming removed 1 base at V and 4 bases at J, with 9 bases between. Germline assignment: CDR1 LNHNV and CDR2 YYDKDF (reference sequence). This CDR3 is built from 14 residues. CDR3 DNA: TGTGCCACCAGCAGAGTTGAAATCCCAGATACGCAGTATTTT. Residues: CATSRVEIPDTQYF.

CDR3 sequence reads: CASSSYTGKAAEKLFF. The DNA of the CDR3 is TGTGCCAGCAGTAGCTATACTGGGAAGGCGGCTGAAAAACTGTTTTTT. The rearrangement links TRBV12-3 or TRBV12-4 to TRBJ1-4; D gene ambiguous. The CDR3 extends over 16 amino acids. V lost 5 bases, J lost 7 bases, and 20 bases lay in between.

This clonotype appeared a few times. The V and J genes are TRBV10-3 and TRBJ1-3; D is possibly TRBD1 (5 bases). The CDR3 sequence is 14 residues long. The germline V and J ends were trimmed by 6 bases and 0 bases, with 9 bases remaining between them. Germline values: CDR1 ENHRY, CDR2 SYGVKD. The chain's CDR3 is CAISGGPSGNTIYF. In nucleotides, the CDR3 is TGTGCCATCAGCGGGGGACCCTCTGGAAACACCATATATTTT.

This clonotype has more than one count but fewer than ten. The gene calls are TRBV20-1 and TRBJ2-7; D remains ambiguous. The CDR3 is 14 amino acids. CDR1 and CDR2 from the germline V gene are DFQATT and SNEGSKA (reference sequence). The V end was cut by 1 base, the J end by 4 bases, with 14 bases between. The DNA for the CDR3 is TGCAGTGCTAGAGTGACGACGTCCTCTTACGAGCAGTACTTC. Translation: CSARVTTSSYEQYF.

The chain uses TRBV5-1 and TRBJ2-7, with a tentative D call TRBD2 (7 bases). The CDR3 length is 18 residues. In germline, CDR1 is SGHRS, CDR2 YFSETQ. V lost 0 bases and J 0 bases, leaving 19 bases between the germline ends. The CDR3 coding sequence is TGCGCCAGCAGCTTGGCGGTGGCGGGGGCGCGAAGCTCCTACGAGCAGTACTTC. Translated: CASSLAVAGARSSYEQYF.

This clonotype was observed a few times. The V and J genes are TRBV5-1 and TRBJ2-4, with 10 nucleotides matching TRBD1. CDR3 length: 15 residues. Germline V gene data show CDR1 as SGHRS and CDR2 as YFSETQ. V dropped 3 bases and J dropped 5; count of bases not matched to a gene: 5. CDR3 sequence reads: CASSSGTGAQNIQYF. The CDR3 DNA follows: TGCGCCAGCAGCTCCGGGACAGGGGCCCAAAACATTCAGTACTTC. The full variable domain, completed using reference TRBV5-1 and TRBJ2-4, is KAGVTQTPRYLIKTRGQQVTLSCSPISGHRSVSWYQQTPGQGLQFLFEYFSETQRNKGNFPGRFSGRQFSNSRSEMNVSTLELGDSALYLCASSSGTGAQNIQYFGAGTRLSVL.

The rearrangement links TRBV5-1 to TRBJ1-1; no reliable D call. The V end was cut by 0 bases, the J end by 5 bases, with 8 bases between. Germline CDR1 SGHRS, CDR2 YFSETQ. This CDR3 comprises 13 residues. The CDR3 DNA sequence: TGCGCCAGCAGCTTGGTGGTGGGGACTGAAGCTTTCTTT. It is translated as CASSLVVGTEAFF.

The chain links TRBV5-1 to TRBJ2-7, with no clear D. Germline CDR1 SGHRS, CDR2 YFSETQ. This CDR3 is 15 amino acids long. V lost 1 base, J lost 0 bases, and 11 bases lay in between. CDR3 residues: CASSLTRVNSYEQYF. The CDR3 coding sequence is TGCGCCAGCAGCTTGACCAGAGTTAACTCCTACGAGCAGTACTTC.

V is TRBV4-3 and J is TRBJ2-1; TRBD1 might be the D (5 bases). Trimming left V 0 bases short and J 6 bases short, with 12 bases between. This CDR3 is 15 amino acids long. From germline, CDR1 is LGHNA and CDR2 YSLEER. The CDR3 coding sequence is TGCGCCAGCAGCCAAGAACCAGGGCCTGGCAATGAGCAGTTCTTC. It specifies CASSQEPGPGNEQFF.

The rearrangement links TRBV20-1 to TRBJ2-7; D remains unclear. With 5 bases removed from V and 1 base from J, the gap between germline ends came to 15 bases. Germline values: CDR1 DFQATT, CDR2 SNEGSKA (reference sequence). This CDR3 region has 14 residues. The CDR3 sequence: CSAFYLGGSYEQYF. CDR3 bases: TGCAGTGCTTTCTACTTGGGCGGTTCCTACGAGCAGTACTTC.

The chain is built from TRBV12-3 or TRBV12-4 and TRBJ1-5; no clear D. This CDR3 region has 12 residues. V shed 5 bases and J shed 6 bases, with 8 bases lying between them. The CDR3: CASSLTGQPQHF. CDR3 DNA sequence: TGTGCCAGCAGTCTAACGGGTCAGCCCCAGCATTTT.

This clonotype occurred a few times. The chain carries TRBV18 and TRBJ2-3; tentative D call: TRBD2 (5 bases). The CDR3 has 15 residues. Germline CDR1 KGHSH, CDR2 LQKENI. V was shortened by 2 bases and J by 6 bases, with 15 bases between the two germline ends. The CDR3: CASSPSVQVADTQYF. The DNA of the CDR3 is TGTGCCAGCTCACCATCTGTCCAAGTAGCGGATACGCAGTATTTT. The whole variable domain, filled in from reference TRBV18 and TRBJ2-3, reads NAGVMQNPRHLVRRRGQEARLRCSPMKGHSHVYWYRQLPEEGLKFMVYLQKENIIDESGMPKERFSAEFPKEGPSILRIQQVVRGDSAAYFCASSPSVQVADTQYFGPGTRLTVL.

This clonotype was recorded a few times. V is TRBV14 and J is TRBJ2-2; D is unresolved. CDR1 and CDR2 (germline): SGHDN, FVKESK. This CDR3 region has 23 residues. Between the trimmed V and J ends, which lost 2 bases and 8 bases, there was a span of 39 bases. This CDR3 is CASSQMNLWGTRGTYGYFGELFF. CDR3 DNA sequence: TGTGCCAGCAGCCAAATGAACCTTTGGGGAACACGAGGAACATATGGGTATTTTGGGGAGCTGTTTTTT.